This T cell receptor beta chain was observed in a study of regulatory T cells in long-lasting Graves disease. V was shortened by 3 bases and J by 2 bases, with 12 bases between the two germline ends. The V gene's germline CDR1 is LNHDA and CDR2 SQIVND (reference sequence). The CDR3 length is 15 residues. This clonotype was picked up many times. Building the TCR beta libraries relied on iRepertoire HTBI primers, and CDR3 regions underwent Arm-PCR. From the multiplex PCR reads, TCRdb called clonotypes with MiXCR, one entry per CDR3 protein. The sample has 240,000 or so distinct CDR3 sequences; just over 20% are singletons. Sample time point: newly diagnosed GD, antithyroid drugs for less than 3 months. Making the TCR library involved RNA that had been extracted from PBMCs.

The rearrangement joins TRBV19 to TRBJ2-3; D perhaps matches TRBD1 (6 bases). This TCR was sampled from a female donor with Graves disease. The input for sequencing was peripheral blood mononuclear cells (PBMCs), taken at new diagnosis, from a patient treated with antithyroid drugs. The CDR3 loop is CASSIRGHFTDTQYF. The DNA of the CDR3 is TGTGCCAGTAGTATCAGGGGACATTTCACAGATACGCAGTATTTT. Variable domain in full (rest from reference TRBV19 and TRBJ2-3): DGGITQSPKYLFRKEGQNVTLSCEQNLNHDAMYWYRQDPGQGLRLIYYSQIVNDFQKGDIAEGYSVSREKKESFPLTVTSAQKNPTAFYLCASSIRGHFTDTQYFGPGTRLTVL.